These T cell receptor beta chains were read from a single sample in a study of cytomegalovirus exposure and HLA in healthy donors. Libraries were prepared by immunoSEQ multiplex PCR; TCRdb keeps only in-frame clonotypes and omits some of them. The sample includes about 330,000 clones, 80% to 90% of them seen just once. The specimen sequenced was PBMCs. All receptors come from a woman younger than 30 in good health and CMV-seronegative. CDR3s include the opening cysteine and the closing phenylalanine or tryptophan.

cdr3_aa,j_call,v_call,cdr3_length
CASSRGTENTEAFF,TRBJ1-1,TRBV7-8,14
CASILRGSDTEAFF,TRBJ1-1,TRBV28,14
CASSLDRSSYNEQFF,TRBJ2-1,TRBV25-1,15
CAAHKLNQETQYF,TRBJ2-5,TRBV2,13
CSAVRTGAAFF,TRBJ1-1,TRBV20-1,11
CASSFGGLGVYEQYF,TRBJ2-7,TRBV7-8,15
CASSPEGQGKYGYTF,TRBJ1-2,TRBV19,15
CASRDRQGNIQYF,TRBJ2-4,TRBV6-1,13
CASSSGERQPQHF,TRBJ1-5,TRBV19,13
CASSVGGEGNTEAFF,TRBJ1-1,TRBV9,15
CASSWGTGETIQYF,TRBJ2-4,TRBV11-1,14
CASSEASSYQPQHF,TRBJ1-5,TRBV2,14
CASSYWDRGGNYEQYF,TRBJ2-7,TRBV6-5,16
CASSPGTGGGYEQYF,TRBJ2-7,TRBV18,15
CASSLLMGSWASNTGELFF,TRBJ2-2,TRBV5-4,19
CASSPQGALNLRTGELFF,TRBJ2-2,TRBV19,18
CASSLPAGGGQYF,TRBJ2-4,TRBV28,13
CASSLSKGGFEQFF,TRBJ2-1,TRBV27,14
CASSPRQGMNTEAFF,TRBJ1-1,TRBV5-6,15
CASSRGGSGNTIYF,TRBJ1-3,TRBV28,14